The 14 T cell receptor beta chains reported below all come from one sample, sequenced in a study of shared clonotypes between healthy human individuals. Naive-designated CD8 cells lacked CD45RO, were positively enriched for CCR7, and omitted terminally differentiated effector memory CD45RA+ cells. Only in-frame clones appear in the TCRdb table, and some are missing; sequencing was by immunoSEQ multiplex PCR. The data hold about 2 million clones, with 85% to 95% observed a single time. The sequencing input was naive CD8+ T cells sorted from blood. These receptors came from a man younger than 35 in good health.

CDR3 loop: CASSAGGADYTF. CDR3 nucleotide sequence: TGTGCCAGTAGCGCAGGGGGAGCGGACTACACCTTC. This chain connects TRBV19 to TRBJ1-2; 7 positions agree with TRBD1. The CDR3 consists of 12 residues. Germline CDR1 is LNHDA and CDR2 is SQIVND (reference sequence). With V trimmed by 6 bases and J by 10 bases, 8 bases remained unmatched.

V usage is TRBV6-1 and J usage is TRBJ2-1; the D gene is possibly TRBD2 (6 bases). Germline V gene lookup returns CDR1 MNHNS and CDR2 SASEGT. With 3 bases removed from V and 8 bases from J, the gap between germline ends came to 20 bases. This CDR3 is 16 amino acids long. CDR3 amino acids: CASSDIQDLGGDEQFF. The CDR3 nucleotides read TGTGCCAGCAGTGATATACAGGATCTCGGGGGTGATGAGCAGTTCTTC.

The CDR3 DNA reads as TGCGCCAGCAGCCAAGCTAAGAGAGACATTCAGTACTTC. Translation: CASSQAKRDIQYF. V usage is TRBV4-3 and J usage is TRBJ2-4; D gene ambiguous. Germline loops: CDR1 LGHNA, CDR2 YSLEER. V lost 1 base and J lost 8, with 9 bases in between. The CDR3 runs to 13 residues.

A word on this clone: Its ends do not fully match the called genes, so a read error is possible. This chain links TRBV19 with TRBJ1-2; D not resolved. Per germline, CDR1 LNHDA and CDR2 SQIVND (reference sequence). The CDR3 consists of 10 residues. CDR3 in amino acids: CASSIPPSPF. The CDR3 bases are TGTGCCAGTAGTATCCCTCCCTCCCCCTTC.

J is TRBJ1-5 and V is TRBV5-8; D ambiguous. The CDR3 is 15 amino acids. CDR1 SGHTS and CDR2 YDEGEE come from the germline V gene. V dropped 3 bases and J dropped 2 bases, with 12 bases sitting between them. CDR3 in amino acids: CASSSPFLGNQPQHF. The CDR3 DNA is TGTGCCAGCAGCTCCCCCTTTCTAGGCAATCAGCCCCAGCATTTT.

The chain combines TRBV5-1 with TRBJ2-3; the D gene is possibly TRBD1 (6 bases). Looked up from germline, CDR1 is SGHRS and CDR2 is YFSETQ. The CDR3 runs 13 residues. The V end was cut by 9 bases, the J end by 1 base, with 12 bases between. CDR3 residues: CATRGGGTDTQYF. DNA of the CDR3: TGCGCCACCAGAGGGGGAGGCACAGATACGCAGTATTTT.

The J gene is TRBJ1-6, the V gene TRBV13; TRBD1 matches 7 bases. Germline V lookup: CDR1 PRHDT, CDR2 FYEKMQ (reference sequence). The trim removed 5 bases at V and 6 bases at J, leaving 4 bases unmatched. This CDR3 is 14 amino acids long. CDR3 region: CASSAGQSNSPLHF. Here the CDR3 DNA reads TGTGCCAGCAGCGCGGGACAGTCTAATTCACCCCTCCACTTT.

The chain is built from TRBV30 and TRBJ2-3; no clear D. CDR1 is GTSNPN and CDR2 is SVGIG in the germline V gene (reference sequence). V was pared by 0 bases and J by 0 bases, with 13 bases between. CDR3 length: 16 amino acids. The CDR3 here is CAWSVRPPVSTDTQYF. CDR3 nucleotide sequence: TGTGCCTGGAGTGTAAGGCCTCCGGTGAGCACAGATACGCAGTATTTT.

The chain joins TRBV9 to TRBJ2-7, with a weak D call TRBD2 (6 bases). CDR1 SGDLS and CDR2 YYNGEE come from the germline V gene. The ends were cut back, 4 bases at V and 4 bases at J, with 12 bases in the middle. CDR3 length: 13 amino acids. As DNA, the CDR3 is TGTGCCAGCAGCCCAGGGACTCATTACGAGCAGTACTTC. This sequence encodes CASSPGTHYEQYF.

The chain recombines TRBV4-3 with TRBJ2-3; D not resolved. CDR3 length equals 14 residues. V lost 2 bases, J lost 3 bases, and 9 bases lay in between. The germline V gene encodes CDR1 LGHNA and CDR2 YSLEER. The CDR3 region is CASSQTTRTDTQYF. The CDR3 DNA reads TGCGCCAGCAGCCAAACGACCAGGACAGATACGCAGTATTTT.

The chain links TRBV4-3 to TRBJ1-1; 7 nucleotides match TRBD1. Germline V gene sequence: CDR1 LGHNA, CDR2 YSLEER. V was clipped by 0 bases and J by 4 bases; unmatched bases: 5. This CDR3 spans 15 amino acids. CDR3 sequence reads: CASSQDSGGGTEAFF. Here the CDR3 DNA reads TGCGCCAGCAGCCAAGATTCAGGGGGTGGCACTGAAGCTTTCTTT.

This chain joins TRBV18 and TRBJ1-2, with unresolved D. Germline CDR1 is KGHSH and CDR2 is LQKENI. The CDR3 loop spans 14 amino acids. Between the trimmed V and J ends, which lost 3 bases and 3 bases, there was a span of 11 bases. In DNA form, the CDR3 reads TGTGCCAGCTCACCGATCGAACAGTACTATGGCTACACCTTC. It specifies CASSPIEQYYGYTF.

As to this clone: Within the sample, other DNA sequences also encode this same CDR3. The chain joins TRBV9 to TRBJ1-1; no firm D call. V lost 4 bases and J lost 4, with 11 bases in between. Germline V gene sequence: CDR1 SGDLS, CDR2 YYNGEE. The CDR3 contains 13 residues. The CDR3 DNA is TGTGCCAGCAGCCTCGGCGGTGGCACTGAAGCTTTCTTT. Protein product: CASSLGGGTEAFF.

The chain combines TRBV5-6 with TRBJ1-2; D ambiguous. CDR1 is SGHDT and CDR2 is YYEEEE in the germline V gene. The CDR3 length is 13 residues. Deletions cut 4 bases from V and 3 bases from J, with 10 bases between. The CDR3 spells CASSGTAYYGYTF. The CDR3, as DNA: TGTGCCAGCAGCGGTACTGCCTACTATGGCTACACCTTC.